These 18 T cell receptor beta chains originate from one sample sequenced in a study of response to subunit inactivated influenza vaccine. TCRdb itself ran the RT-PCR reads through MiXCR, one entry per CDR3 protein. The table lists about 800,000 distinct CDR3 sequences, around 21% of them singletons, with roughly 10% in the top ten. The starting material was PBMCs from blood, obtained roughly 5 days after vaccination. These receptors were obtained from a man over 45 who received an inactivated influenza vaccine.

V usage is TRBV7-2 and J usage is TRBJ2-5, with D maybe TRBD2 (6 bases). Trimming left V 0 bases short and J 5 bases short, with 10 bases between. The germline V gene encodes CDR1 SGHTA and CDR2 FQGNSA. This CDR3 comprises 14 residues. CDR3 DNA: TGTGCCAGCAGCTTAGCCTACCGGGGGGAGACCCAGTACTTC. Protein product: CASSLAYRGETQYF.

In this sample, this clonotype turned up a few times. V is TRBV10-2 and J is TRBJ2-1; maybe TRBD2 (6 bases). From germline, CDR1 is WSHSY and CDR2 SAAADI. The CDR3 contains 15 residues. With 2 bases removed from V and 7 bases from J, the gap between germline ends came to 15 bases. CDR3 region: CASSEARLDLNEQFF. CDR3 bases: TGCGCCAGCAGTGAGGCCCGACTAGATTTGAATGAGCAGTTCTTC.

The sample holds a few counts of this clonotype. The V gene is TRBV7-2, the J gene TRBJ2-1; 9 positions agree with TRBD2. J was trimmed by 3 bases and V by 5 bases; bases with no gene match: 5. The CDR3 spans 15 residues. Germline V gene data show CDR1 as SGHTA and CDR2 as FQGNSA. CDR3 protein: CASSAETSGYNEQFF. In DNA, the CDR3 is TGTGCCAGCAGCGCTGAGACTAGCGGCTACAATGAGCAGTTCTTC.

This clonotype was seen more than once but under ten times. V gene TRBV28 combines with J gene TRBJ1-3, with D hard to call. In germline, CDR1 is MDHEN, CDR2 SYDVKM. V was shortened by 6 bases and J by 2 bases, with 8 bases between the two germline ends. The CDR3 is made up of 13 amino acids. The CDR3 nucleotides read TGTGCCAGCAGCCACCCCACTGGAAACACCATATATTTT. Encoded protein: CASSHPTGNTIYF.

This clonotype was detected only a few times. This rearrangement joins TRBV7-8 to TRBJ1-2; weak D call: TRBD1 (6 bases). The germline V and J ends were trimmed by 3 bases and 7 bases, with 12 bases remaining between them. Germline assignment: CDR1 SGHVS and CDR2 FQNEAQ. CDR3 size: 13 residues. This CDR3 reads CASSLDNRAGYTF. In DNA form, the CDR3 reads TGTGCCAGCAGCTTGGATAACAGGGCTGGCTACACCTTC.

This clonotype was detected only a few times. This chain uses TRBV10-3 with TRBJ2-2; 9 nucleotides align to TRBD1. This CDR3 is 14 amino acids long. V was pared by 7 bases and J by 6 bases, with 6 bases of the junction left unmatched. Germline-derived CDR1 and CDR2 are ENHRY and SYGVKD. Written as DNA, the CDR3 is TGTGCCATCAATGGACAGGGGATGGCCGGGGAGCTGTTTTTT. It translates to CAINGQGMAGELFF.

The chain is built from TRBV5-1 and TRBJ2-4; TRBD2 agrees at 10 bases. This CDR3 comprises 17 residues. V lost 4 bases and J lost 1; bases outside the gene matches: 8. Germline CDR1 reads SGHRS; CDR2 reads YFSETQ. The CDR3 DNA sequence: TGCGCCAGCAGCCCCCTGACTAGCGGGCGGGCCAAAAACATTCAGTACTTC. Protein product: CASSPLTSGRAKNIQYF.

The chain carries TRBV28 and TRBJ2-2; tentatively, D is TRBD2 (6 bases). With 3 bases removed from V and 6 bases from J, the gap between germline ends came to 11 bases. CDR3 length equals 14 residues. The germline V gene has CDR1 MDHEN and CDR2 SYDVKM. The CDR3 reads CASSLSRGSGELFF. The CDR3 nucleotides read TGTGCCAGCAGTTTGTCTCGGGGGTCCGGGGAGCTGTTTTTT.

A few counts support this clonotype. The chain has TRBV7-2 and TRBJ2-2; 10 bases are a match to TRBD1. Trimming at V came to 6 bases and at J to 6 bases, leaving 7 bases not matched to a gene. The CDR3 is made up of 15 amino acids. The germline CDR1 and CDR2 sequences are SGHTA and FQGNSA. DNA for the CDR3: TGTGCCAGCAGACAGGACAGGGGGGGTGCCGGGGAGCTGTTTTTT. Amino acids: CASRQDRGGAGELFF.

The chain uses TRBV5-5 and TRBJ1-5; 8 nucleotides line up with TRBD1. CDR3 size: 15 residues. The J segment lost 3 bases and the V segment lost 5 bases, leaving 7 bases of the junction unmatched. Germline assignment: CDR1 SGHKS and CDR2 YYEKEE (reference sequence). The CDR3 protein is CASSGTGDHNQPQHF. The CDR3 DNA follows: TGTGCCAGCAGTGGGACAGGAGATCACAATCAGCCCCAGCATTTT.

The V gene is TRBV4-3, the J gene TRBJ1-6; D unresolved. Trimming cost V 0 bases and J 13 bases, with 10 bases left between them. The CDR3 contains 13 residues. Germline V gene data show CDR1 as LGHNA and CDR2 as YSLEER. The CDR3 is CASSQDEDRPLHF. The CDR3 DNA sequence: TGCGCCAGCAGCCAAGATGAGGACCGGCCCCTCCACTTT.

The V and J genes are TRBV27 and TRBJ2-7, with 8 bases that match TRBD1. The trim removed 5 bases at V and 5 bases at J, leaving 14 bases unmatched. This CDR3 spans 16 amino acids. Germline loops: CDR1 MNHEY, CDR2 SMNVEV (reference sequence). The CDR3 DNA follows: TGTGCCAGCAGTCCGCTGTCGACAGGGGATTGGCACGAGCAGTACTTC. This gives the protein CASSPLSTGDWHEQYF.

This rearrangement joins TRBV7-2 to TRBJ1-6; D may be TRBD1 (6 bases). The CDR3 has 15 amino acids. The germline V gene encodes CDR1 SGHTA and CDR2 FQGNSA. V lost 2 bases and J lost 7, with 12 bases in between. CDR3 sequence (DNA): TGTGCCAGCAGCTTATCGGGGGCGCTAAATTCACCCCTCCACTTT. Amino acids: CASSLSGALNSPLHF.

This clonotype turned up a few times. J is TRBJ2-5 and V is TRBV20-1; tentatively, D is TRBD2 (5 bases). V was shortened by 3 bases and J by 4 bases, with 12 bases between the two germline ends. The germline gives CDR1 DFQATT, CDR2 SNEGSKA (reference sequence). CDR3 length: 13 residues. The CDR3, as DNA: TGCAGTGCTAGTTTAGGGAGAATAGAGACCCAGTACTTC. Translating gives CSASLGRIETQYF.

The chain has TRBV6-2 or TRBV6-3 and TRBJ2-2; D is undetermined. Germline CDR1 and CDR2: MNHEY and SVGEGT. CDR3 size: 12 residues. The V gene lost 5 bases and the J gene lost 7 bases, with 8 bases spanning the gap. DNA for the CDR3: TGTGCCAGCAGTCGCCTCTTCGGGGAGCTGTTTTTT. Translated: CASSRLFGELFF.

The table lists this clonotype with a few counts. The CDR3 here is CASSQRTSGRPSTGELFF. In DNA form, the CDR3 reads TGTGCCAGCAGCCAACGGACTAGCGGGAGGCCGAGCACCGGGGAGCTGTTTTTT. The rearrangement links TRBV14 to TRBJ2-2; 14 positions match TRBD2. The CDR3 consists of 18 residues. Germline V gives CDR1 SGHDN, CDR2 FVKESK. J gave up 4 bases and V 2 bases, and 6 bases lay outside the gene matches.

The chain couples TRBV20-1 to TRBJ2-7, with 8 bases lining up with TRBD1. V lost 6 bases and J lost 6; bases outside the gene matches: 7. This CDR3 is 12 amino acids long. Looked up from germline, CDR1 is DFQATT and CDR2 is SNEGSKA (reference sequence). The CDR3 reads CSAGQGLSEQYF. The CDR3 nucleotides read TGCAGTGCCGGACAGGGCCTATCCGAGCAGTACTTC.

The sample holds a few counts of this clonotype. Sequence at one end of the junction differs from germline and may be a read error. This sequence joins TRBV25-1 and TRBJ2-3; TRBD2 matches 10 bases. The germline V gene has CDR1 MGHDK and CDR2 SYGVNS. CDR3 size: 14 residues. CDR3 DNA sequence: TGTGCCACCAGTCGAGCGGGGGGGGCGGATACGCAGTATTTT. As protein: CATSRAGGADTQYF.